A few counts support the clone carrying this T cell receptor beta chain. What it binds is unknown. The data were obtained in a study of identical twins. Study conclusions and caveats: Researchers reported weaker excess twin sharing in beta out-of-frame sequences.

TCRdb re-derived calls from the 5' RACE reads in MiXCR, one entry per CDR3 protein. The repertoire has about 690,000 distinct CDR3 sequences, around 21% of them found once; the top ten carry over 4%. CDR1 is SQVTM, CDR2 ANQGSEA, per germline. This CDR3 has 13 residues. V was cut by 0 bases and J by 3 bases, with 8 bases left in between. These same data were also listed under a study on T cells expressing NK-cell markers. That source notes: An anti-gamma-delta TCR antibody was added in several experiments. It restricted sorting to alpha-beta TCR-expressing T cells. The contribution of dominant NKG2C+ clonotypes to CD8+ T cells in roughly six donors was about 1.0-7.0%.

The source is a woman aged 18 to 35 in good health. The specimen sequenced was PBMCs. The chain recombines TRBV29-1 with TRBJ1-1; D call uncertain. The CDR3 coding sequence is TGCAGCGTTGAAGACCGACGGGACACTGAAGCTTTCTTT. Translation: CSVEDRRDTEAFF. Full variable domain (missing parts from reference TRBV29-1 and TRBJ1-1): SAVISQKPSRDICQRGTSLTIQCQVDSQVTMMFWYRQQPGQSLTLIATANQGSEATYESGFVIDKFPISRPNLTFSTLTVSNMSPEDSSIYLCSVEDRRDTEAFFGQGTRLTVV.